The rows below give T cell receptor beta chains drawn from one sample of a study of T cell repertoires in cytomegalovirus infection. Which antigens these TCRs recognize remains unknown. TCRdb called the reads again in MiXCR, with one record for every CDR3 protein. The sample consists of 400,000 to 600,000 distinct CDR3 sequences, roughly 46% of them appearing once. The specimen was cultured PBMCs, collected from culture after CMV antigen stimulation. These receptors all come from a human donor in good health (CMV status not recorded). Some clones in this sample may be carry-over from other donors' samples. Each CDR3 is given with its conserved first and last residue. Expanded clones are given a class, and other clones once, few, many or no size at all.

j_gene	v_gene	abundance	CDR3aa
TRBJ1-6	TRBV11-2	.	CASSLDAGGYNSPLHF
TRBJ2-7	TRBV12-3/TRBV12-4	.	CASSLDRAREQYF
TRBJ2-1	TRBV7-6	.	CASSEQASSYNEQFF
TRBJ2-3	TRBV7-2	many	CASSRLAGPTDTQYF
TRBJ2-1	TRBV7-2	few	CASSPPGRVSYNEQFF
TRBJ2-5	TRBV5-5	few	CASSLVRRGAKTQYF
TRBJ1-1	TRBV6-6	few	CASSNPTGAMNTEAFF
TRBJ1-2	TRBV10-3	once	CAISDSYGYTF
TRBJ2-7	TRBV7-2	.	CASTPAVYDSEQYF
TRBJ2-7	TRBV27	.	CASSLTRVDHEQYF
TRBJ2-2	TRBV7-2	few	CASSLGADAGELFF
TRBJ2-5	TRBV6-5	.	CASRHGDVLQETQYF
TRBJ2-5	TRBV6-1	.	CASSERMTQYF
TRBJ2-5	TRBV6-2/TRBV6-3	.	CASTQRGHQETQYF
TRBJ2-5	TRBV7-2	.	CASSLGLDRDGETQYF
TRBJ1-2	TRBV7-2	few	CASSFRGGGAEGYTF
TRBJ2-1	TRBV12-3/TRBV12-4	.	CASSFFGGGNEQFF
TRBJ2-1	TRBV7-9	.	CASSLVSASGWYNEQFF